This TCR beta chain is drawn from a study of T cell responses to AZD1222 COVID-19 vaccine. Using immunoSEQ multiplex PCR, the repertoire was profiled, and TCRdb retains in-frame clones only, with some absent. In the table there are over 130,000 clones, 80% to 90% of which are singletons. Germline values: CDR1 MDHEN, CDR2 SYDVKM. The length of the CDR3 is 15 residues. Trimming stripped 5 bases from V and 1 base from J, with 15 bases between. The chain uses TRBV28 and TRBJ2-7; a possible D gene is TRBD1 (6 bases). The input for sequencing was peripheral blood, taken on day 0 of AZD1222 vaccination. The receptor's source is an adult in good health. CDR3 loop: CASSTPGTSSYEQYF. The CDR3 DNA reads as TGTGCCAGCAGTACCCCCGGGACATCTTCCTACGAGCAGTACTTC.